The rows below give T cell receptor beta chains drawn from one sample of a study of shared clonotypes between healthy human individuals. Sequenced by immunoSEQ multiplex PCR; TCRdb stores in-frame clones only, minus some. The sample carries 2 million to 2.5 million clones, about nine tenths recorded once. Specimen: naive CD4+ T cells from PBMCs. These receptors all stem from a man in his late teens or twenties in good health. Some clones in this sample may be carry-over from other donors' samples. Each CDR3 is given with its conserved first and last residue.

v_call cdr3_aa
TRBV4-1 CASSHKVGTGVLLNTEAFF
TRBV19 CASCSEGRRNQPQHF
TRBV5-4 CASSAGQRSSGNTIYF
TRBV6-6 CASSLRTGELFF
TRBV18 CASSPLGERAKNIQYF
TRBV4-1 CASSQTERRPDTQYF
TRBV5-1 CASSLPTGDTGELFF
TRBV30 CAWSAQLEQYF
TRBV28 CASSLRGFPNTEAFF
TRBV5-1 CASSVGDRENTGELFF
TRBV19 CATRDRTSNQPQHF
TRBV28 CASKRGGYEQYF
TRBV12-5 CASAPIGHLYNEQFF
TRBV7-9 CASSLDPSSREQYF
TRBV7-3 CASSKRTGDTGELFF
TRBV20-1 CSARYGDTQYF
TRBV10-2 CASSLGLAGEGITGELFF
TRBV5-1 CASSLAWPGAEKLFF
TRBV2 CASSERDYGQYF
TRBV27 CASSFGRGLNTGELFF
TRBV9 CASSAQTASYGYTF
TRBV6-5 CASSRQENYGYTF
TRBV28 CASLAGGSYEQYF
TRBV30 CAWSLGARDNSPLHF
TRBV9 CASSPRGGTYEQYF
TRBV9 CASSVHMDKGFYGYTF
TRBV7-3 CASSLTSTGELFF
TRBV7-3 CASSPQDRGKTNTGELFF
TRBV7-6 CASSPVGQSTDTQYF
TRBV30 CAWTPIRGWPAGGTPLHF
TRBV18 CASSPEGWTGGAGYYGYTF
TRBV7-8 CASSLVLRDRRAGANVLTF
TRBV19 CASSIVTTTYGYTF
TRBV6-1 CASSLAGANTGELFF
TRBV19 CASSIQGGYSNQPQHF
TRBV6-4 CASSAGANYGYTF
TRBV29-1 CSVLEKPYEQYF
TRBV5-4 CASSLGGARRDTQYF
TRBV14 CASSQKSGDEQYF
TRBV10-3 CAIRDGVTEAFF
TRBV14 CASSPAGDPLGNEQFF
TRBV15 CATSRPGGGSNQPQHF
TRBV28 CASSLGGTRTDTQYF
TRBV29-1 CSVRTGDEQYF
TRBV30 CAWSVGVETQYF
TRBV7-3 CASSPGRNTDTQYF
TRBV30 CAWSDGLNTEAFF
TRBV29-1 CSVGMTSGSYEQYF
TRBV28 CASSLVASSGNTIYF
TRBV28 CATRHGGVREQYF
TRBV7-2 CASSPRTSGIEQFF
TRBV10-2 CASSEPGQGLNTEAFF
TRBV7-6 CASSLELAGPGELFF
TRBV5-4 CASSYGTSFHDEQFF
TRBV5-4 CASSLSLDYGYTF
TRBV29-1 CSGGTGGVNTEAFF
TRBV28 CASSPFVIMNTEAFF